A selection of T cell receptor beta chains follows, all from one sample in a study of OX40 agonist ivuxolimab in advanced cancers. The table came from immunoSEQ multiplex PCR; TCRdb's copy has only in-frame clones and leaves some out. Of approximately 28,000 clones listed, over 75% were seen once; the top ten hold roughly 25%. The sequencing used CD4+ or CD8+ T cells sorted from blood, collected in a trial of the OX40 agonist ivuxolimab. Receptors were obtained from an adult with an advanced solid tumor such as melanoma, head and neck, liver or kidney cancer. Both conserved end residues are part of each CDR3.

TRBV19,CASSSLAGYNEQFF
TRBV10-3,CAISPGGGDQPQHF
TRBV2,CASGGRTGNNEQFF
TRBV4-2,CASSQVQGGYEQYF
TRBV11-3,CASSLGDYEQYF
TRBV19,CASSILGTGANVLTF
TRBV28,CASNLRLPPYEQYF
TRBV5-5,CASSFLPTGTQNTGELFF
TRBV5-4,CASSLSDPGLELFF
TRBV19,CASSTLAGPYNEQFF
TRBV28,CASSFPTSHEQYF
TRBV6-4,CASSAGEGPNEQFF
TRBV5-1,CASSLGQGGNTIYF
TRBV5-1,CASSLWGTGGTEAFF
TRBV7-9,CASSLNIWRDRNNEQFF
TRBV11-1,CASSLAGGNYGYTF
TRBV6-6,CASSYLVREGGEQYF
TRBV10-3,CAISVSGSSTDTQYF
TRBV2,CASNPGQGSSYEQYF
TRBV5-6,CASSFSLGEQFF
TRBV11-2,CASSLDRNSGKYEQFF
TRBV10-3,CAISADGAYEQYF
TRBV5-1,CASSLAIAGQYNEQFF
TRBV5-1,CASSTWGEATEAFF
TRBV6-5,CASSYNPRTDTQYF
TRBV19,CASSQGLAYGYTF
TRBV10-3,CAISESDGQPQHF
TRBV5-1,CASSFGGTRVIGELFF
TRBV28,CASSLPGQWETQYF
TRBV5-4,CASSLVSTTDTQYF
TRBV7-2,CASSLASQSYGYTF
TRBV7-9,CASSLYRVANEKLFF
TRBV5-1,CASSLSEETQYF
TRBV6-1,CASSEVPNRGRSNSPLHF
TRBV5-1,CASSLGGSGTEAFF
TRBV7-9,CASSLRQGTYEQYF
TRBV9,CASSVAEKPGGSTQYF
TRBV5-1,CASSLDGLAGVGELFF
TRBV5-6,CASSLGDSSYNEQFF
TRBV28,CASSSLRGREETQYF
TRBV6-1,CASSAWGRSDTQYF
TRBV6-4,CASSVLAGSNEQFF
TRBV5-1,CASSLDWRGPEQYF
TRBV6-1,CASLNRGTGNTIYF
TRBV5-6,CASRRRGASQTYEQYF
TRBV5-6,CASSLVGGSYNEQFF
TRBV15,CATSRGGGSSYEQYF
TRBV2,CASTPRDTRETQYF
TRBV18,CASTPVDRPLGEQYF
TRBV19,CASSIDTDTQYF
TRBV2,CASSATGTGVGTGELFF
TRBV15,CATSGHPAGGLNTEAFF
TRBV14,CASSPGTDTQYF
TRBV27,CASSLQGAPPDTQYF
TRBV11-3,CASSLGAGRMGSYNEQFF
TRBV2,CASSEAAQGRQPQHF
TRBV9,CASSVGAGTVTGELFF
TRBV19,CASSALGRADTQYF